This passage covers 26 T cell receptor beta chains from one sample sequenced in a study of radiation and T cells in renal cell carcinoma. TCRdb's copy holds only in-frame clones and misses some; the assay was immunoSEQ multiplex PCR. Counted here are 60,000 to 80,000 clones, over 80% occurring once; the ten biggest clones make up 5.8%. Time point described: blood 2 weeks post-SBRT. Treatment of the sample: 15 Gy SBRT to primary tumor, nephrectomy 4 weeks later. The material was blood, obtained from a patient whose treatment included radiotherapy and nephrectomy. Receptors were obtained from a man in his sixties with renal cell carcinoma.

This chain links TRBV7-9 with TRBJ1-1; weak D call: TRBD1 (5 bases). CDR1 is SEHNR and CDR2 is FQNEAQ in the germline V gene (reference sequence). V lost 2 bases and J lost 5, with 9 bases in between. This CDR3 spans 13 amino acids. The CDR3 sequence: CASSLYGGTEAFF. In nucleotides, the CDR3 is TGTGCCAGCAGCTTATATGGGGGGACTGAAGCTTTCTTT.

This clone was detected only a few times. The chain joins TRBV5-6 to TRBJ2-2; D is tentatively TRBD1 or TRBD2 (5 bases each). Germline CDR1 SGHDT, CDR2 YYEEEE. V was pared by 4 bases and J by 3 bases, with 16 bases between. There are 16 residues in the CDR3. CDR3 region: CASSPARRGDTGELFF. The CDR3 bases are TGTGCCAGCAGCCCGGCCCGGCGAGGGGACACCGGGGAGCTGTTTTTT.

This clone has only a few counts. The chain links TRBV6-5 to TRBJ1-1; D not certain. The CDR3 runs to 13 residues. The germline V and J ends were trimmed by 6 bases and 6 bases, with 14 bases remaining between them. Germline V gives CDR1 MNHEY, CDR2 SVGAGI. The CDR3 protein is CASSPNKVAEAFF. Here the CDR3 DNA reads TGTGCCAGCAGCCCTAATAAGGTAGCTGAAGCTTTCTTT.

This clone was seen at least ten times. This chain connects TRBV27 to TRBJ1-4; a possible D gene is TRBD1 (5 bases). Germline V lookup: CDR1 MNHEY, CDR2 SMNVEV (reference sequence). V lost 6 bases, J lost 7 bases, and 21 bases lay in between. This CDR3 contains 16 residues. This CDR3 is CASSPLGGGLPEKLFF. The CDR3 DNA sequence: TGTGCCAGCAGCCCCTTGGGGGGTGGGTTACCTGAAAAACTGTTTTTT.

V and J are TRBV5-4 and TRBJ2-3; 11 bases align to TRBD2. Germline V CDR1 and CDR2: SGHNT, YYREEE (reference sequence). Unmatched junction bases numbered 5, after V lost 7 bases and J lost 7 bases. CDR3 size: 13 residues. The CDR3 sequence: CASFTSGRNTQYF. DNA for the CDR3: TGTGCCAGCTTCACTAGCGGGAGAAATACGCAGTATTTT.

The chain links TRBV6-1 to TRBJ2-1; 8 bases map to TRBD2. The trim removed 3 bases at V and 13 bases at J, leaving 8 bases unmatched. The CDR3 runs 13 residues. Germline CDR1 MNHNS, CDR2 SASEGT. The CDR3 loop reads CASSDAGTRAQFF. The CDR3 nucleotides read TGTGCCAGCAGTGATGCCGGGACTAGGGCACAGTTCTTC.

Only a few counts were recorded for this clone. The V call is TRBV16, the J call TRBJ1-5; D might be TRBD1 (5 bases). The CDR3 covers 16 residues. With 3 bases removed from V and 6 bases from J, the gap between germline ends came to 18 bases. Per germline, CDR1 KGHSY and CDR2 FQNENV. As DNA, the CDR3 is TGTGCCAGCAGCCACCCAGGGAGGGGAGGGAGTCAGCCCCAGCATTTT. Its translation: CASSHPGRGGSQPQHF.

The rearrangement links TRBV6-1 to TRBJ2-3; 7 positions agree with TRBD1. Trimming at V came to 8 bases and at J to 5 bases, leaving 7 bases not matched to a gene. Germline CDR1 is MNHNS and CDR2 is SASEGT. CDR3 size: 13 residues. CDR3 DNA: TGTGCCAGCCGGGACAGTGGGGGAGATACGCAGTATTTT. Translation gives CASRDSGGDTQYF.

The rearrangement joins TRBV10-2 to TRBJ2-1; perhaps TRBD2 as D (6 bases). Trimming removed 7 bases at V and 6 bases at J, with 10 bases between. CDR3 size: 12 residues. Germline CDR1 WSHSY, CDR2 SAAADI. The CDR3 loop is CASTPGANEQFF. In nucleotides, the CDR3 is TGCGCCAGCACTCCGGGAGCCAATGAGCAGTTCTTC.

CDR3 amino acids: CASPPRGYEQYF. The CDR3 DNA sequence: TGTGCCAGCCCGCCGCGTGGCTACGAGCAGTACTTC. V is TRBV6-5 and J is TRBJ2-7; D gene unclear. This CDR3 contains 12 residues. CDR1 is MNHEY and CDR2 is SVGAGI in the germline V gene. The V end was cut by 8 bases, the J end by 3 bases, with 11 bases between.

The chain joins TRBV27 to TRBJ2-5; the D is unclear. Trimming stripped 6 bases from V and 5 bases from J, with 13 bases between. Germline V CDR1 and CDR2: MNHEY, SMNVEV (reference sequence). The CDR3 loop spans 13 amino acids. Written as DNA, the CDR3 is TGTGCCAGCAGCCGCACGGTTTGGGAGACCCAGTACTTC. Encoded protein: CASSRTVWETQYF.

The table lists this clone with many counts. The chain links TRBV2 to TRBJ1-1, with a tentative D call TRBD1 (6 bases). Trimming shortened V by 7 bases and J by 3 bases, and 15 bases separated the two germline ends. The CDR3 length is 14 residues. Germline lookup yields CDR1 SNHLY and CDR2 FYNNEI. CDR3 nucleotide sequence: TGTGCCAGCAACCAAAGGGGGACGGACACTGAAGCTTTCTTT. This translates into CASNQRGTDTEAFF.

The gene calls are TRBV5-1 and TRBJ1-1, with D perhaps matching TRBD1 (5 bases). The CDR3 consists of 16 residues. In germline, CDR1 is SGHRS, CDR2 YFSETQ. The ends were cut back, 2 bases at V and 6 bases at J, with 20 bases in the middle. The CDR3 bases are TGCGCCAGCAGCTTAAGAGAGGGGTCGGGGAAGCCTGAAGCTTTCTTT. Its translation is CASSLREGSGKPEAFF.

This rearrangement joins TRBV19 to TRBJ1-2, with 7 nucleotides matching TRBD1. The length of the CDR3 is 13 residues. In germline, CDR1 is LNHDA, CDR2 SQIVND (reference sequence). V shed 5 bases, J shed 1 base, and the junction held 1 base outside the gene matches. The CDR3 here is CASSGTVNYGYTF. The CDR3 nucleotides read TGTGCCAGTAGTGGGACAGTTAACTATGGCTACACCTTC. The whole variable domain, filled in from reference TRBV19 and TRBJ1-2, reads DGGITQSPKYLFRKEGQNVTLSCEQNLNHDAMYWYRQDPGQGLRLIYYSQIVNDFQKGDIAEGYSVSREKKESFPLTVTSAQKNPTAFYLCASSGTVNYGYTFGSGTRLTVV.

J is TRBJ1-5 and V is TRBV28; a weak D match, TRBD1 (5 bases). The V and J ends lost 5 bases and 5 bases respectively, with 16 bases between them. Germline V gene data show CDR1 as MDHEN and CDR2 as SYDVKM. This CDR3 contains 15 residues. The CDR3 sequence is CASSPLGPIYQPQHF. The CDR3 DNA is TGTGCCAGCAGTCCCCTGGGACCGATATATCAGCCCCAGCATTTT.

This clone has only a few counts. This CDR3 is CAIRGDSYGYTF. Written as DNA, the CDR3 is TGTGCCATCAGGGGGGACAGCTATGGCTACACCTTC. This sequence joins TRBV10-3 and TRBJ1-2, with 7 bases fitting TRBD1. The J segment lost 4 bases and the V segment lost 6 bases, leaving 2 bases of the junction unmatched. This CDR3 comprises 12 residues. The germline V gene encodes CDR1 ENHRY and CDR2 SYGVKD.

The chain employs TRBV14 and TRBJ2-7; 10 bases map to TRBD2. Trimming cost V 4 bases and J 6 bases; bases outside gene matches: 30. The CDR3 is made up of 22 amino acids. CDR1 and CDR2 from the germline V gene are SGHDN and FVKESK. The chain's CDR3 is CASSPPHSGRAEVGLSEGEQYF. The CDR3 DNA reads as TGTGCCAGCAGCCCACCCCACAGCGGGAGGGCCGAAGTTGGCCTATCCGAGGGCGAGCAGTACTTC.

In DNA, the CDR3 is TGTGCCAGCAGTGGGGAGCTTTACAATGAGCAGTTCTTC. Translated: CASSGELYNEQFF. The chain carries TRBV2 and TRBJ2-1; D may be TRBD2 (5 bases). V was cut by 4 bases and J by 4 bases, with 8 bases left in between. There are 13 residues in the CDR3. CDR1 is SNHLY and CDR2 is FYNNEI in the germline V gene. Together with reference TRBV2 and TRBJ2-1, the CDR3 gives the full variable domain: EPEVTQTPSHQVTQMGQEVILRCVPISNHLYFYWYRQILGQKVEFLVSFYNNEISEKSEIFDDQFSVERPDGSNFTLKIRSTKLEDSAMYFCASSGELYNEQFFGPGTRLTVL.

The CDR3 loop reads CASSSRYGVTSYEQYF. CDR3 bases: TGTGCCAGCAGCTCCCGATACGGGGTAACCTCCTACGAGCAGTACTTC. This chain links TRBV5-6 with TRBJ2-7; the D gene is possibly TRBD2 (5 bases). The germline gives CDR1 SGHDT, CDR2 YYEEEE. CDR3 size: 16 residues. The V end lost 3 bases, the J end lost 0 bases, and 16 bases lay between the germline ends.

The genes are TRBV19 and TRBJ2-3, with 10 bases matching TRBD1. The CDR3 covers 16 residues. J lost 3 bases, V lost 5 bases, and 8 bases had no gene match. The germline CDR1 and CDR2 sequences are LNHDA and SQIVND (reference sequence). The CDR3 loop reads CASSPRTGGKTDTQYF. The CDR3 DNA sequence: TGTGCCAGTAGTCCTAGGACAGGGGGGAAGACAGATACGCAGTATTTT.

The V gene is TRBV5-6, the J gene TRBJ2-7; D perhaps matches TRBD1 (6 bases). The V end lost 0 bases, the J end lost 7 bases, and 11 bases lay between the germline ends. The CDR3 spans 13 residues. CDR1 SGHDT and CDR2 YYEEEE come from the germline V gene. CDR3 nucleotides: TGTGCCAGCAGCTTGGGGGGGCCTAGGGAGCAGTACTTC. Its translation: CASSLGGPREQYF.

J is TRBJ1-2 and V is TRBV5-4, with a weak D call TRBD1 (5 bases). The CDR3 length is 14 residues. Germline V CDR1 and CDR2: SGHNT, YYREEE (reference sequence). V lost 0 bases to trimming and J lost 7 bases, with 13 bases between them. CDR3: CASSLVQGSAGYTF. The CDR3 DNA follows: TGTGCCAGCAGCTTGGTTCAGGGCTCGGCTGGCTACACCTTC.

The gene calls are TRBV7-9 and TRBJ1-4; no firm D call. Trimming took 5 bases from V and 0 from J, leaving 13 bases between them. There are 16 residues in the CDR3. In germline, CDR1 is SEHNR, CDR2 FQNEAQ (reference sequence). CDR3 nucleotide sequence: TGTGCCAGCAGCCCTCGAGGTACCACAACTAATGAAAAACTGTTTTTT. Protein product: CASSPRGTTTNEKLFF. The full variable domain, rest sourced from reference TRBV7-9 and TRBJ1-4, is DTGVSQNPRHKITKRGQNVTFRCDPISEHNRLYWYRQTLGQGPEFLTYFQNEAQLEKSRLLSDRFSAERPKGSFSTLEIQRTEQGDSAMYLCASSPRGTTTNEKLFFGSGTQLSVL.

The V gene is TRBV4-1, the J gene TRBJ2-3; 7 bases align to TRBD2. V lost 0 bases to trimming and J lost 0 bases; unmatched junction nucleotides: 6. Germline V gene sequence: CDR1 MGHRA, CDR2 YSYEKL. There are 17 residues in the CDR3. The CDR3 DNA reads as TGCGCCAGCAGCCAAGATCCCAGCGGGACTAGCACAGATACGCAGTATTTT. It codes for CASSQDPSGTSTDTQYF.

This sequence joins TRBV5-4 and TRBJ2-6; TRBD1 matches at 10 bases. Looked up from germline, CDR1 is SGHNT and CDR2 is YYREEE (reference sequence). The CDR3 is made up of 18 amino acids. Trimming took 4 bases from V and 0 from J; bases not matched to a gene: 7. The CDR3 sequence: CASSGPGQGNSGANVLTF. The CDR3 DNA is TGTGCCAGCAGCGGTCCGGGACAGGGGAACTCTGGGGCCAACGTCCTGACTTTC.

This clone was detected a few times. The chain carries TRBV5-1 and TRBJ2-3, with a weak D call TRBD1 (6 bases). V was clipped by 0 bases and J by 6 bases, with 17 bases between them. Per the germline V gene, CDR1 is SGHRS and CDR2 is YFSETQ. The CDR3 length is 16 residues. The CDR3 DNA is TGCGCCAGCAGCTTGGAGGGGATGACAGGCCCGGATACGCAGTATTTT. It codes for CASSLEGMTGPDTQYF.